This T cell receptor (beta chain) was sequenced for a study of T-cell memory formation after mild COVID-19 (dated by TCRdb to the early 2020s). In terms of the full investigation: Most TCR sequence clusters were specific to one of the two donors. In two donors, T-cell clones that expanded and contracted after mild COVID-19 were followed by sequencing TCRalpha and TCRbeta repertoires longitudinally. The cohort comprised two young, previously healthy adult volunteers, one female and one male. General conclusions and limits of the study: Some responding clones were detected in pre-infection memory, suggesting pre-existing cross-reactive memory T cells joined the SARS-CoV-2 response. Contracting CD4+ clones were found mainly in CM and EM memory subsets, while CD8+ clones were enriched in EMRA. Only a couple of mild cases were covered by the study, and larger cohorts that include severe cases with pre-infection samples were considered necessary. SARS-CoV-2 specificity of the second-wave clones peaking on day 37 was not confirmed. Clones that contracted from day 15 to 85 showed balanced CD4/CD8 phenotypes, whereas a second wave of clones that expanded from day 15 to 37 leaned towards CD4+.

PBMCs were isolated by Ficoll-Paque density gradient centrifugation. Between the V and J ends, shortened by 3 bases and 9 bases respectively, the junction contains 15 bases. Inclusive of the bounding cysteine and phenylalanine, the CDR3 is 14 residues long. Solely the CDR3 DNA is kept, with 42 bases framed from the first base. Sequencer: Illumina NovaSeq 6000. TCRalpha and TCRbeta cDNA libraries were constructed by 5'RACE with constant-segment primers, with sample barcodes and unique molecular identifiers being introduced. RNA was extracted from every sample with Trizol reagent. Library amplification was performed in two PCR steps, and a second sample barcode and Illumina TruSeq adapters were introduced in the second step. The libraries were sequenced on an Illumina NovaSeq using 2 x 150 bp paired-end reads. Turning to the authors' computational methods: With migec v1.2.7, reads were demultiplexed and then collapsed into UMI-guided consensus sequences. Using mixcr v2.1.11, UMI consensuses were aligned to TRA and TRB V and J templates and then assembled into clonotypes. Clonotypes were classified as expanded or contracted when called significant by both edgeR and NoisET, with noise models trained on biological replicates. edgeR calls used a false discovery rate-adjusted p below 0.01 and a log2 fold-change threshold of 1. As an exploratory analysis of dynamics, max-normalized trajectories of the 1000 most abundant clonotypes were examined by PCA with hierarchical clustering. Each responding clone was given a CD4 or CD8 phenotype based on the CD4+ and CD8+ repertoires, which had been sequenced separately. The public reads were run again by TCRdb, first through fastp at Q25 and then through MiXCR, and only productive beta chains were kept. Every CDR3 protein is listed once, alongside the most common genes and DNA of its rows. What appears here as the V and J calls and clone size reflects TCRdb's work, not the paper's. This sample comprises some 310,000 distinct CDR3 sequences, 20% to 25% of them detected only once. The ten largest make up over 20% of the sample.

A word on this clonotype: The specificity of this receptor is unknown. No base quality values were provided; no much bigger clone lies one nucleotide off.

Input material: PBMCs or a T cell subset sorted from them (not recorded which). Here the chain combines TRBV12-3 or TRBV12-4 and TRBJ1-5, with the D gene uncertain. The TCR originated in a man aged 18-30 years who had mild COVID-19 (a few samples of this study predate the infection). The sample titles of this study are shuffled in the database, so cell type and time point are left out; the donor was told from shared clones. The DNA is TGTGCCAGCAGTTTCGATCCTGGGGTACGGCCCCAGCATTTT. It translates as CASSFDPGVRPQHF.